This is a list of T cell receptor beta chains from one sample in a study of blood T cell repertoires in COVID-19. The protocol was immunoSEQ multiplex PCR, while the TCRdb copy is restricted to in-frame clones and leaves out a portion. Here the sample spans over 150,000 clones, over 70% being singletons. Sequences were obtained from PBMCs or T cells enriched from blood (not recorded which). The receptors originated from an older woman who had recovered from COVID-19. Both conserved end residues are part of each CDR3. A D gene is named only where the DNA matches it firmly. Clone size, where shown, is once, few, many, or a class for clones that have expanded.

j_call d_call v_call clone_size cdr3_aa cdr3_nt
TRBJ1-5 TRBD1 TRBV7-6 few CASSPQGNQPQHF TGTGCCAGCAGCCCACAGGGGAATCAGCCCCAGCATTTT
TRBJ2-7 NA TRBV19 NA CASSTRTTPTGEQYF TGTGCCAGTAGTACACGGACAACTCCTACGGGCGAGCAGTACTTC
TRBJ1-3 TRBD1 TRBV5-1 few CASSLLAPGGSGNTIYF TGCGCCAGCAGCTTGTTGGCCCCAGGGGGCTCCGGAAACACCATATATTTT
TRBJ1-4 NA TRBV7-9 NA CASSLGVEKLFF TGTGCCAGCAGCTTGGGAGTTGAAAAACTGTTTTTT
TRBJ2-5 TRBD1 TRBV9 once CASSGQGPQETQYF TGTGCCAGCAGCGGACAGGGGCCCCAAGAGACCCAGTACTTC
TRBJ2-7 NA TRBV7-2 NA CASSFYNEQYF TGTGCCAGCAGCTTTTACAACGAGCAGTACTTC
TRBJ2-1 TRBD2 TRBV5-1 NA CASSFAGAGGIYNEQFF TGCGCCAGCAGCTTCGCGGGAGCGGGGGGGATATACAATGAGCAGTTCTTC
TRBJ2-3 TRBD2 TRBV11-2 NA CASSRSSSGGASDTQYF TGTGCCAGCAGCCGTTCTTCCAGCGGGGGGGCCTCAGATACGCAGTATTTT
TRBJ2-7 TRBD1 TRBV6-1 NA CASSEAFRTGTYEQYF TGTGCCAGCAGTGAAGCGTTTCGGACAGGGACCTACGAGCAGTACTTC
TRBJ1-6 NA TRBV2 once CASSQGIANSPLHF TGTGCCAGCAGTCAGGGGATTGCGAATTCACCCCTCCACTTT
TRBJ1-3 TRBD1 TRBV19 NA CASRTGGLSGNTIYF TGTGCCTCGAGGACAGGGGGCCTCTCTGGAAACACCATATATTTT
TRBJ1-4 NA TRBV7-8 NA CASSSTGLGEEKLFF TGTGCCAGCAGCTCAACAGGGCTGGGAGAGGAAAAACTGTTTTTT
TRBJ1-2 NA TRBV4-1 NA CASSQEQGYYGYTF TGCGCCAGCAGCCAAGAACAGGGTTACTATGGCTACACCTTC
TRBJ1-6 NA TRBV6-5 NA CASSQMVQGTSPLHF TGTGCCAGCAGTCAAATGGTACAGGGCACCTCACCCCTCCACTTT
TRBJ1-2 TRBD1 TRBV27 once CASSLKAPGQGAITNYGYTF TGTGCCAGCAGTTTAAAGGCCCCGGGACAGGGGGCGATTACTAACTATGGCTACACCTTC
TRBJ2-7 TRBD1 TRBV9 NA CASSVSPGQGYEQYF TGTGCCAGCAGCGTCTCACCGGGACAGGGCTACGAGCAGTACTTC
TRBJ1-2 TRBD1 TRBV2 few CASRQGSNYGYTF TGTGCCAGCAGACAGGGGTCTAACTATGGCTACACCTTC
TRBJ1-2 NA TRBV2 NA CASLDTSNYGYTF TGTGCCAGCTTGGACACGTCCAACTATGGCTACACCTTC
TRBJ1-1 NA TRBV27 NA CASSPPGLNTEAFF TGTGCCAGCAGTCCCCCAGGGTTGAACACTGAAGCTTTCTTT
TRBJ1-1 NA TRBV29-1 NA CSGDGNTEAFF TGCAGCGGTGACGGGAACACTGAAGCTTTCTTT
TRBJ2-7 NA TRBV21-1 NA CASRLTGTCSYEQYF TGTGCCAGCAGGTTGACAGGAACCTGCTCCTACGAGCAGTACTTC
TRBJ2-2 NA TRBV15 NA CATSRDLRISNTGELFF TGTGCCACCAGCAGAGATCTAAGAATATCGAACACCGGGGAGCTGTTTTTT
TRBJ1-2 NA TRBV5-1 NA CASSLGSGDYGYTF TGCGCCAGCAGCTTGGGGTCCGGGGACTATGGCTACACCTTC
TRBJ1-5 TRBD1 TRBV19 NA CASRPGTGAYSNQPQHF TGTGCCAGTAGGCCCGGGACAGGGGCTTATAGCAATCAGCCCCAGCATTTT
TRBJ1-1 NA TRBV11-2 NA CASSLEGIGAEAFF TGTGCCAGCAGCTTAGAGGGGATAGGGGCTGAAGCTTTCTTT
TRBJ2-4 NA TRBV28 NA CASSLGRRALAKNIQYF TGTGCCAGCAGTTTGGGGAGGAGGGCTCTAGCCAAAAACATTCAGTACTTC
TRBJ2-2 TRBD2 TRBV18 once CASSPGTRTTGELFF TGTGCCAGCTCACCGGGGACTAGGACCACCGGGGAGCTGTTTTTT
TRBJ1-4 TRBD1 TRBV12-3/TRBV12-4 NA CASSSQTGEKLFF TGTGCCAGCAGTTCCCAGACAGGGGAAAAACTGTTTTTT
TRBJ2-3 NA TRBV5-4 NA CASSSEPGVPDTQYF TGTGCCAGCAGCTCGGAACCAGGGGTCCCAGATACGCAGTATTTT
TRBJ2-6 NA TRBV4-2 NA CASSQGLAGANVLTF TGTGCCAGCAGCCAAGGTTTAGCGGGGGCCAACGTCCTGACTTTC
TRBJ1-5 NA TRBV20-1 NA CSARDGEVRHF TGCAGTGCTAGAGATGGGGAGGTCAGGCATTTT
TRBJ1-2 NA TRBV7-3 once CASSPTGIDGYTF TGTGCCAGCAGCCCTACAGGGATTGATGGCTACACCTTC
TRBJ2-7 NA TRBV4-1 NA CASSQGGGEQYF TGCGCCAGCAGCCAAGGAGGGGGCGAGCAGTACTTC
TRBJ2-1 TRBD2 TRBV7-2 NA CASSLSASGGNEQFF TGTGCCAGCAGCTTATCCGCTAGCGGGGGTAATGAGCAGTTCTTC
TRBJ1-4 NA TRBV27 once CASSLLSAGTNEKLFF TGTGCCAGCAGTTTATTGTCAGCGGGGACAAATGAAAAACTGTTTTTT
TRBJ1-5 TRBD1 TRBV29-1 NA CSVSDRGGQPQHF TGCAGCGTTTCCGACAGGGGCGGTCAGCCCCAGCATTTT
TRBJ2-5 NA TRBV6-5 NA CASSYSGSREETQYF TGTGCCAGCAGTTACTCGGGCTCGCGGGAAGAGACCCAGTACTTC
TRBJ2-7 TRBD2 TRBV5-6 NA CASSLEGGGSYAQYF TGTGCCAGCAGCTTGGAGGGCGGGGGAAGTTACGCGCAGTACTTC
TRBJ1-4 NA TRBV5-5 NA CASSWGGDEKLFF TGTGCCAGCAGCTGGGGCGGGGATGAAAAACTGTTTTTT
TRBJ2-1 TRBD1 TRBV7-2 NA CASSAGQGTNYNEQFF TGTGCCAGCAGCGCCGGACAGGGGACGAACTACAATGAGCAGTTCTTC
TRBJ2-1 TRBD2 TRBV18 NA CASSPGLAGELEQFF TGTGCCAGCTCACCCGGACTAGCGGGGGAACTAGAGCAGTTCTTC
TRBJ2-3 TRBD2 TRBV19 NA CASSSLAGWADTQYF TGTGCCAGTAGTTCATTAGCGGGTTGGGCAGATACGCAGTATTTT
TRBJ2-3 NA TRBV5-1 NA CASSIASSADTQYF TGCGCCAGCAGCATTGCTTCTAGCGCAGATACGCAGTATTTT
TRBJ1-1 NA TRBV5-4 NA CASSSPSFIGAFF TGTGCCAGCAGCTCCCCAAGTTTCATCGGGGCTTTCTTT
TRBJ1-1 NA TRBV12-3/TRBV12-4 NA CASSWGGRTEAFF TGTGCCAGCAGTTGGGGGGGGAGGACTGAAGCTTTCTTT
TRBJ1-6 TRBD1 TRBV27 NA CASSLTGGGNSPLHF TGTGCCAGCAGTCTAACAGGGGGCGGTAATTCACCCCTCCACTTT
TRBJ2-5 NA TRBV6-5 once CASRETAQETQYF TGTGCCAGCAGAGAGACAGCTCAAGAGACCCAGTACTTC
TRBJ2-7 TRBD1 TRBV7-9 NA CASSPRDRFSYEQYF TGTGCCAGCAGCCCCCGGGACAGGTTTTCCTACGAGCAGTACTTC
TRBJ2-7 TRBD1 TRBV28 NA CASSLLGQVLYEQYF TGTGCCAGCAGTTTACTGGGACAGGTTCTCTACGAGCAGTACTTC
TRBJ1-3 NA TRBV7-8 NA CASSLAAGVGNTIYF TGTGCCAGCAGCTTAGCCGCAGGGGTGGGAAACACCATATATTTT
TRBJ2-7 NA TRBV19 NA CASSIKDSFYEQYF TGTGCCAGTAGTATAAAGGACAGCTTCTACGAGCAGTACTTC
TRBJ1-1 TRBD1 TRBV27 NA CASSLRGQALNTEAFF TGTGCCAGCAGCCTTCGGGGACAGGCCTTGAACACTGAAGCTTTCTTT
TRBJ1-2 TRBD1 TRBV12-3/TRBV12-4 NA CASSRDRGGGYTF TGTGCCAGCAGCCGAGACAGGGGGGGTGGCTACACCTTC
TRBJ2-2 NA TRBV29-1 NA CSVRWGNGELFF TGCAGCGTTAGGTGGGGCAACGGGGAGCTGTTTTTT
TRBJ2-7 TRBD1 TRBV5-5 NA CASSWGQAAGYEQYF TGTGCCAGCAGCTGGGGACAGGCTGCCGGTTACGAGCAGTACTTC
TRBJ2-2 NA TRBV2 NA CASSEEGELFF TGTGCCAGCAGTGAGGAGGGGGAGCTGTTTTTT
TRBJ1-2 NA TRBV7-2 NA CASSLEASNYGYTF TGTGCCAGCAGCTTAGAAGCTTCTAACTATGGCTACACCTTC